The next 18 T cell receptor beta chains were all read from a single sample in a study of beta chain features in type 1 diabetes. Whole-study results and caveats: Among patients with Type 1 diabetes, TCRB CDR3s were moderately but significantly shorter in every one of the four CD4+ subsets.

As every portion of the isolated RNA was reverse transcribed, the sequencing read expressed TCRB transcripts. Data came from immunoSEQ multiplex PCR; TCRdb stores just in-frame clones and leaves some out. The table shows about 650,000 clones, with about an eighth occurring only once. Antigens for these TCRs are unknown. Material for sequencing was naive CD4+ T cells from blood. Every receptor here comes from a man in his thirties or forties with type 1 diabetes.

This clone was seen a handful of times. This chain uses TRBV19 with TRBJ2-1; no definite D call. Germline CDR1 reads LNHDA; CDR2 reads SQIVND (reference sequence). The V gene lost 3 bases and the J gene lost 1 base, with 13 bases spanning the gap. CDR3 length equals 16 residues. CDR3 bases: TGTGCCAGTAGTATCGGCCGCTTAGGGTCCTACAATGAGCAGTTCTTC. Translation: CASSIGRLGSYNEQFF.

The V gene is TRBV25-1, the J gene TRBJ2-6, with 10 positions matching TRBD1. With V trimmed by 1 base and J by 4 bases, 7 bases remained unmatched. CDR3 size: 18 residues. Germline values: CDR1 MGHDK, CDR2 SYGVNS. CDR3 in amino acids: CASSEFGTGVSGANVLTF. DNA for the CDR3: TGTGCCAGCAGTGAATTCGGGACAGGGGTATCGGGGGCCAACGTCCTGACTTTC.

This chain uses TRBV2 with TRBJ1-5; D possibly corresponds to TRBD1 (5 bases). The germline V and J ends were trimmed by 10 bases and 3 bases, with 16 bases remaining between them. Per germline, CDR1 SNHLY and CDR2 FYNNEI. This CDR3 region has 14 residues. CDR3 protein: CATAKDNPNQPQHF. In DNA, the CDR3 is TGTGCCACCGCGAAGGACAACCCCAATCAGCCCCAGCATTTT. Full variable domain (missing parts from reference TRBV2 and TRBJ1-5): EPEVTQTPSHQVTQMGQEVILRCVPISNHLYFYWYRQILGQKVEFLVSFYNNEISEKSEIFDDQFSVERPDGSNFTLKIRSTKLEDSAMYFCATAKDNPNQPQHFGDGTRLSIL.

The J gene is TRBJ1-2, the V gene TRBV11-2; D is undetermined. CDR1 is SGHAT and CDR2 is FQNNGV in the germline V gene. The CDR3 runs 13 residues. With 1 base removed from V and 8 bases from J, the gap between germline ends came to 11 bases. The CDR3 DNA follows: TGTGCCAGCAGCTTAGTAGAGGGAGGCGGCTACACCTTC. As protein: CASSLVEGGGYTF.

This clone has more than one count but fewer than ten. V is TRBV15 and J is TRBJ2-1; 7 nucleotides match TRBD1. The CDR3 runs 17 residues. Unmatched junction bases numbered 5, after V lost 0 bases and J lost 0 bases. Germline V gene sequence: CDR1 LNHNV, CDR2 YYDKDF (reference sequence). CDR3 bases: TGTGCCACCAGCAGAGATCTGGGACAGTACTCCTACAATGAGCAGTTCTTC. This gives the protein CATSRDLGQYSYNEQFF. The complete variable domain, with remaining parts taken from reference TRBV15 and TRBJ2-1, reads DAMVIQNPRYQVTQFGKPVTLSCSQTLNHNVMYWYQQKSSQAPKLLFHYYDKDFNNEADTPDNFQSRRPNTSFCFLDIRSPGLGDTAMYLCATSRDLGQYSYNEQFFGPGTRLTVL.

J is TRBJ2-5 and V is TRBV18; D gene unclear. V was cut by 4 bases and J by 2 bases, with 17 bases left in between. This CDR3 has 16 amino acids. Germline values: CDR1 KGHSH, CDR2 LQKENI. The DNA for the CDR3 is TGTGCCAGCTCACTTTCACCTAGTTGGGCACAAGAGACCCAGTACTTC. This encodes CASSLSPSWAQETQYF.

This clone has a single count. The chain uses TRBV2 and TRBJ2-7, with D maybe TRBD2 (5 bases). Germline values: CDR1 SNHLY, CDR2 FYNNEI. V lost 1 base to trimming and J lost 0 bases, with 7 bases between them. This CDR3 region has 14 residues. The CDR3 spells CASSEEGSSYEQYF. In DNA form, the CDR3 reads TGTGCCAGCAGTGAAGAAGGGAGCTCCTACGAGCAGTACTTC. Variable domain in full (rest from reference TRBV2 and TRBJ2-7): EPEVTQTPSHQVTQMGQEVILRCVPISNHLYFYWYRQILGQKVEFLVSFYNNEISEKSEIFDDQFSVERPDGSNFTLKIRSTKLEDSAMYFCASSEEGSSYEQYFGPGTRLTVT.

The gene calls are TRBV6-6 and TRBJ1-1; no clear D gene. Trimming shortened V by 6 bases and J by 1 base, and 18 bases separated the two germline ends. This CDR3 comprises 16 residues. Germline CDR1 MNHNY, CDR2 SVGAGI (reference sequence). The CDR3 nucleotides read TGTGCCAGCAGCCCGGCCCCCTTTACACAGAACACTGAAGCTTTCTTT. Protein sequence: CASSPAPFTQNTEAFF.

The J gene is TRBJ2-3, the V gene TRBV5-4; TRBD2 is a possible D gene (6 bases). The CDR3 contains 14 residues. Germline lookup yields CDR1 SGHNT and CDR2 YYREEE (reference sequence). Trimming cost V 3 bases and J 4 bases, with 12 bases left between them. The CDR3 bases are TGTGCCAGCAGCTCGACTAGTACGCCAGATACGCAGTATTTT. It codes for CASSSTSTPDTQYF.

This clone was picked up a small number of times. V and J are TRBV7-2 and TRBJ2-6; D uncertain. The CDR3 length is 15 residues. Germline loops: CDR1 SGHTA, CDR2 FQGNSA. V lost 5 bases and J lost 3, with 11 bases in between. The CDR3 DNA is TGTGCCAGCAGCAGGCTGCAGGATGGGGCCAACGTCCTGACTTTC. As protein: CASSRLQDGANVLTF.

The gene calls are TRBV4-3 and TRBJ1-2, with no clear D. The CDR3 has 14 residues. Trimming cost V 0 bases and J 4 bases, with 9 bases left between them. Germline-derived CDR1 and CDR2 are LGHNA and YSLEER. The CDR3 loop reads CASSQDARRYGYTF. The CDR3 nucleotides are TGCGCCAGCAGCCAAGATGCCAGGCGCTATGGCTACACCTTC.

The chain carries TRBV5-1 and TRBJ2-5; D may correspond to TRBD1 or TRBD2 (6 bases each). Deletions cut 0 bases from V and 3 bases from J, with 12 bases between. The CDR3 has 15 amino acids. Germline CDR1 is SGHRS and CDR2 is YFSETQ. DNA for the CDR3: TGCGCCAGCAGCTTGGTCACGGGGGCTGAAGAGACCCAGTACTTC. Translating gives CASSLVTGAEETQYF.

This clone was seen a few times. J is TRBJ1-1 and V is TRBV6-5; perhaps TRBD1 as D (5 bases). V was cut by 6 bases and J by 4 bases, with 15 bases left in between. This CDR3 region has 14 residues. Germline CDR1 MNHEY, CDR2 SVGAGI. The CDR3 region has the DNA TGTGCCAGCAGCCCGGGACGGCTGGTCACTGAAGCTTTCTTT. Translating it yields CASSPGRLVTEAFF.

The chain links TRBV7-8 to TRBJ2-2, with a possible D match to TRBD2 (6 bases). V lost 4 bases and J 4 bases, leaving 19 bases between the germline ends. Germline CDR1 SGHVS, CDR2 FQNEAQ. CDR3 length: 17 amino acids. The CDR3 loop is CASSSAPRRVPTGELFF. CDR3 bases: TGTGCCAGCAGCTCCGCCCCGAGGAGGGTTCCCACCGGGGAGCTGTTTTTT.

The chain couples TRBV5-1 to TRBJ2-6, with no clear D. This CDR3 is 15 amino acids long. Per the germline V gene, CDR1 is SGHRS and CDR2 is YFSETQ. Trimming removed 4 bases from V and 0 bases from J, with 8 bases in between. The DNA of the CDR3 is TGCGCCAGCAGCCTAGACAACTCTGGGGCCAACGTCCTGACTTTC. The encoded protein is CASSLDNSGANVLTF.

CDR3 loop: CAFQGIRANVLTF. The CDR3 DNA follows: TGTGCCTTCCAGGGGATTCGGGCCAACGTCCTGACTTTC. The chain employs TRBV30 and TRBJ2-6; TRBD1 is a possible D gene (6 bases). In germline, CDR1 is GTSNPN, CDR2 SVGIG (reference sequence). V was shortened by 7 bases and J by 5 bases, with 12 bases between the two germline ends. CDR3 length equals 13 residues.

The chain uses TRBV6-5 and TRBJ1-2; the match to TRBD1 covers 9 bases. V was pared by 2 bases and J by 5 bases, with 6 bases of the junction left unmatched. This CDR3 is built from 15 residues. Germline loops: CDR1 MNHEY, CDR2 SVGAGI. The CDR3 sequence: CASSYGTGRDYGYTF. CDR3 DNA sequence: TGTGCCAGCAGTTACGGGACAGGGCGGGATTATGGCTACACCTTC.

This clone was observed a handful of times. The chain has TRBV7-2 and TRBJ2-5; no clear D. Between the trimmed V and J ends, which lost 2 bases and 4 bases, there was a span of 8 bases. Germline assignment: CDR1 SGHTA and CDR2 FQGNSA. The CDR3 extends over 13 amino acids. The CDR3 sequence is CASSLLSGETQYF. The CDR3 nucleotides read TGTGCCAGCAGCTTACTATCGGGAGAGACCCAGTACTTC.